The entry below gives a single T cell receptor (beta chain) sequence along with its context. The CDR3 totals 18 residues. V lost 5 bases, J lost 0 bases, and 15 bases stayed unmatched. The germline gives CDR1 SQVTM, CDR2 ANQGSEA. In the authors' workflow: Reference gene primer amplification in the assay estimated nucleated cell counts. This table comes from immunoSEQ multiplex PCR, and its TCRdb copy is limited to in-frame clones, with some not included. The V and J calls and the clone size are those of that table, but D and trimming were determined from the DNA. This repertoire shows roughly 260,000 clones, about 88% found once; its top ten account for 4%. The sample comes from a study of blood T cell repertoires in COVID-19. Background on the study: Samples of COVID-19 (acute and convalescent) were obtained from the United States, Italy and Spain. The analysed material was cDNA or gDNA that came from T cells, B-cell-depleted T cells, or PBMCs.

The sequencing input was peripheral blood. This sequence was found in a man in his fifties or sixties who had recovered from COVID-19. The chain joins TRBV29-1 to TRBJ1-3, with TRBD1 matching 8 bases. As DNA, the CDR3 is TGCAGCGTTACCTCTGTGAAGGACAGGGCCTACTCTGGAAACACCATATATTTT. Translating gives CSVTSVKDRAYSGNTIYF.